The text below deals with one T cell receptor (beta chain). The entry originates in a study of cytomegalovirus exposure and HLA in healthy donors. Germline V gene data show CDR1 as MDHEN and CDR2 as SYDVKM. V was trimmed by 6 bases and J by 2 bases, leaving 15 bases between them. This CDR3 contains 15 residues. PCR was performed using 60 Vbeta and 13 Jbeta primers. Produced via immunoSEQ multiplex PCR; TCRdb's table is partial and in-frame only. The repertoire includes 100,000 to 150,000 clones, around 67% of them detected once, and roughly 2.1% sits in the top ten. Sequencing used PBMCs. This sequence joins TRBV28 and TRBJ2-3; TRBD2 might be the D (5 bases). The sequence was collected from a woman aged 40-49 years in good health and CMV-seropositive. The CDR3 DNA sequence: TGTGCCAGCAGCATCCCTCGCGGGCTCACAGATACGCAGTATTTT. Residues: CASSIPRGLTDTQYF.